This record covers a single T cell receptor beta chain. Its cognate antigen is unknown. Being one base from a much bigger clone, this may be a read error. In germline, CDR1 is MNHNS, CDR2 SASEGT. The CDR3 is 11 residues long. Hyperthyroidism counted as stable given no ophthalmopathy within 18 months of follow-up. PBMCs had their origin in fresh peripheral blood (about 10 ml). The sample is drawn from a study of Graves' ophthalmopathy and Graves' hyperthyroidism. The study, taken as a whole, reports: Ophthalmopathy cases were distinguished from stable hyperthyroidism by a 13-signature model, reaching approximately 87% sensitivity and 81.08% specificity.

RNA transcripts provided the template for amplifying TCR beta CDR3 regions. Second-round multiplex PCR came after first-round RT-PCR with HTBI primers. TCRdb re-called the multiplex PCR reads with MiXCR, one entry per CDR3 protein. The sample lists roughly 420,000 distinct CDR3 sequences, approximately 21% occurring once. Sequencing used peripheral blood. The chain combines TRBV6-1 with TRBJ2-7; D unresolved. This receptor was taken from a woman younger than 35 with stable Graves' hyperthyroidism. CDR3: CSSSVLHEQYF. The DNA for the CDR3 is TGTTCCAGCAGTGTCCTCCACGAGCAGTACTTC.